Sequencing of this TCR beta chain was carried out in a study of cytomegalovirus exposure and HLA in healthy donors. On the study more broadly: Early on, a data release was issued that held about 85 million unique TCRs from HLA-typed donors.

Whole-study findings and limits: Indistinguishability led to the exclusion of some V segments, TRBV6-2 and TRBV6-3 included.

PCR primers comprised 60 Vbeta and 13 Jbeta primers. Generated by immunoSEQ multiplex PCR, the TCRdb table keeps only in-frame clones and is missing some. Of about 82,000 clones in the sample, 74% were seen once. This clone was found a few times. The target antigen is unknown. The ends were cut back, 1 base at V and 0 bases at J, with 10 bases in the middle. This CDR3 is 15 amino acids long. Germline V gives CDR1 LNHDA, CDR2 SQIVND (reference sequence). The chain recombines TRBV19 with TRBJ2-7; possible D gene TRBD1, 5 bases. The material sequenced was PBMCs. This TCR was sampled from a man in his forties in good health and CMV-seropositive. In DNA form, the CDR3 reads TGTGCCAGTAGTATAGGTAGGGGAATCTCCTACGAGCAGTACTTC. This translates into CASSIGRGISYEQYF.